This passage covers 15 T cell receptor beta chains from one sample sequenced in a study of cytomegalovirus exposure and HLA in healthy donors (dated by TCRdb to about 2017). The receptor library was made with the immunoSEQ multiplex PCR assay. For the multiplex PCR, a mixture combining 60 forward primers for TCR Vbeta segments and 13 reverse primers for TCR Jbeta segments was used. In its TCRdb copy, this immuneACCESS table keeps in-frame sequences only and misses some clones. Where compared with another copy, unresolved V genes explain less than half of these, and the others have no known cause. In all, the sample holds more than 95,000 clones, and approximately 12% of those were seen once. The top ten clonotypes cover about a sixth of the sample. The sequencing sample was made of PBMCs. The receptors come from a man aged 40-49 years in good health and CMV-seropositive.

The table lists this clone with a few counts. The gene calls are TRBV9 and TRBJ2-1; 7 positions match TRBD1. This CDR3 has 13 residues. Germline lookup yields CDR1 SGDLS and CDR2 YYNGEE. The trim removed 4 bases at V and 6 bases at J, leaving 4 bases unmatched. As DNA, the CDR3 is TGTGCCAGCAGCATAGACAGGGCCAATGAGCAGTTCTTC. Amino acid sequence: CASSIDRANEQFF.

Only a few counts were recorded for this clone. Here the CDR3 reads CASSLAPSGGEDEQYF. The CDR3 DNA is TGTGCCAGCAGCTTAGCGCCCTCAGGGGGCGAGGATGAGCAGTACTTC. The V and J genes are TRBV7-9 and TRBJ2-7, with 8 bases aligning to TRBD1. CDR1 is SEHNR, CDR2 FQNEAQ, per germline (reference sequence). Trimming cost V 0 bases and J 7 bases; bases outside gene matches: 11. The CDR3 consists of 16 residues.

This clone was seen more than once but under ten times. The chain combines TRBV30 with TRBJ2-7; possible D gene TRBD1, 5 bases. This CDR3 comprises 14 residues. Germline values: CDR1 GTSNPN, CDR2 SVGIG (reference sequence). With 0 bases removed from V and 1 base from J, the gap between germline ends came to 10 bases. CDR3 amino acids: CAWSVDQGSYEQYF. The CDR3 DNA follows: TGTGCCTGGAGTGTAGACCAGGGTTCCTACGAGCAGTACTTC. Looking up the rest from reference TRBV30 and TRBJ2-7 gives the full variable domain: SQTIHQWPATLVQPVGSPLSLECTVEGTSNPNLYWYRQAAGRGLQLLFYSVGIGQISSEVPQNLSASRPQDRQFILSSKKLLLSDSGFYLCAWSVDQGSYEQYFGPGTRLTVT.

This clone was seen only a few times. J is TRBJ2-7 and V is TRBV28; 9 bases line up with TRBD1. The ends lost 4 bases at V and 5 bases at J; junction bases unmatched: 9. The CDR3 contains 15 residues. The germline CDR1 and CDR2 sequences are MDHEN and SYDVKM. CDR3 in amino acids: CASSSAGTGTHEQYF. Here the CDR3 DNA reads TGTGCCAGCAGTTCGGCAGGGACAGGGACCCACGAGCAGTACTTC.

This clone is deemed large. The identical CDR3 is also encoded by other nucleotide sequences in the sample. CDR3 in amino acids: CSAGGGYTF. The CDR3 DNA follows: TGCAGCGCCGGAGGGGGCTACACCTTC. The V gene is TRBV29-1, the J gene TRBJ1-2; D ambiguous. V was shortened by 7 bases and J by 8 bases, with 8 bases between the two germline ends. In germline, CDR1 is SQVTM, CDR2 ANQGSEA. The CDR3 loop spans 9 amino acids.

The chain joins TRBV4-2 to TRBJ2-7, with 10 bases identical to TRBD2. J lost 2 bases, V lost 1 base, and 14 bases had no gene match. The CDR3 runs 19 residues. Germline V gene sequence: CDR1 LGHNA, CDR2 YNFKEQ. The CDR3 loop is CASSQGIHGLAALTYEQYF. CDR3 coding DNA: TGTGCCAGCAGCCAAGGAATTCATGGACTAGCGGCCTTGACCTACGAGCAGTACTTC.

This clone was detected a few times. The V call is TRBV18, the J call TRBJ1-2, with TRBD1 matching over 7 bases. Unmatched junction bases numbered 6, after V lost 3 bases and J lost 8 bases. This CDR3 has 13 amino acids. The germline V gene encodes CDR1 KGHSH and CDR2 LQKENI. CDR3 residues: CASSPRQGEGYTF. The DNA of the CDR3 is TGTGCCAGCTCACCGAGACAGGGAGAAGGCTACACCTTC.

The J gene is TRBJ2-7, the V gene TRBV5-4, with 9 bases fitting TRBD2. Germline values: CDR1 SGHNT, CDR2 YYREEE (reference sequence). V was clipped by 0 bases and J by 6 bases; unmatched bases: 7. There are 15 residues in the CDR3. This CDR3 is CASSLGAGGPSEQYF. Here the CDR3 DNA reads TGTGCCAGCAGCTTGGGAGCGGGGGGTCCCTCCGAGCAGTACTTC.

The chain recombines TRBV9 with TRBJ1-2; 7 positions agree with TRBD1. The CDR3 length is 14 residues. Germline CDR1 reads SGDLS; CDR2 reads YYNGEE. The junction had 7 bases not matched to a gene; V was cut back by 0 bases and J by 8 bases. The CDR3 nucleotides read TGTGCCAGCAGCGTAGATAACAGGGGCGAAGGCTACACCTTC. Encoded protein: CASSVDNRGEGYTF.

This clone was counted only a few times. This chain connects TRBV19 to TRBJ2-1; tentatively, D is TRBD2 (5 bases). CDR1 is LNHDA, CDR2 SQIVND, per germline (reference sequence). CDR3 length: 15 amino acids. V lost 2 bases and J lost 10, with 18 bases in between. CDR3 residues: CASSIRATGIEEQFF. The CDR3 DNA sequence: TGTGCCAGTAGTATAAGGGCGACGGGGATAGAGGAGCAGTTCTTC.

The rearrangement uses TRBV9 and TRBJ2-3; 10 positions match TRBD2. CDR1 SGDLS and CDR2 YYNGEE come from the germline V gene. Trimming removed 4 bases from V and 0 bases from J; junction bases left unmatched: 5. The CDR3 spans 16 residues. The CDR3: CASSTGLAASTDTQYF. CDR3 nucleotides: TGTGCCAGCAGCACCGGACTAGCGGCTAGCACAGATACGCAGTATTTT.

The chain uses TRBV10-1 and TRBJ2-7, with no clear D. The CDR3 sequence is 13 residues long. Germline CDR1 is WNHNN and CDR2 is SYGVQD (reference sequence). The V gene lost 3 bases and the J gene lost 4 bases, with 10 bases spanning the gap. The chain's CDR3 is CASSDSGIYEQYF. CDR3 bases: TGCGCCAGCAGTGATTCAGGAATTTACGAGCAGTACTTC.

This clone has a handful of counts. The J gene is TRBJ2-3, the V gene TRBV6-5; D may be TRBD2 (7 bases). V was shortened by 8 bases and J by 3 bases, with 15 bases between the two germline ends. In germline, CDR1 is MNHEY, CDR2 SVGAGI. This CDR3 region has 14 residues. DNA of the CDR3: TGTGCCAGCCGGACCGAGGGGGGGACAGATACGCAGTATTTT. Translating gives CASRTEGGTDTQYF.

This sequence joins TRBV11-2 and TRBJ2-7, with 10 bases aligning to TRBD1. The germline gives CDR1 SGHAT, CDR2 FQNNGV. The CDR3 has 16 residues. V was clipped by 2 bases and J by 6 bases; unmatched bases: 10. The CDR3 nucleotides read TGTGCCAGCAGCTTATCTGAGGGGGGACAGGGGTCCGAGCAGTACTTC. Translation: CASSLSEGGQGSEQYF. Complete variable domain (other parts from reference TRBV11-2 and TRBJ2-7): EAGVAQSPRYKIIEKRQSVAFWCNPISGHATLYWYQQILGQGPKLLIQFQNNGVVDDSQLPKDRFSAERLKGVDSTLKIQPAKLEDSAVYLCASSLSEGGQGSEQYFGPGTRLTVT.

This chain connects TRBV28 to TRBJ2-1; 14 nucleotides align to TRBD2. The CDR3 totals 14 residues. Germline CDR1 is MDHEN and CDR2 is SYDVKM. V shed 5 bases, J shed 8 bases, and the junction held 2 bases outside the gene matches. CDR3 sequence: CASSRTSGRHEQFF. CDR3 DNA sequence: TGTGCCAGCAGTCGGACTAGCGGGAGGCATGAGCAGTTCTTC. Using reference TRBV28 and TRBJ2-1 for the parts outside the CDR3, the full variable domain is DVKVTQSSRYLVKRTGEKVFLECVQDMDHENMFWYRQDPGLGLRLIYFSYDVKMKEKGDIPEGYSVSREKKERFSLILESASTNQTSMYLCASSRTSGRHEQFFGPGTRLTVL.